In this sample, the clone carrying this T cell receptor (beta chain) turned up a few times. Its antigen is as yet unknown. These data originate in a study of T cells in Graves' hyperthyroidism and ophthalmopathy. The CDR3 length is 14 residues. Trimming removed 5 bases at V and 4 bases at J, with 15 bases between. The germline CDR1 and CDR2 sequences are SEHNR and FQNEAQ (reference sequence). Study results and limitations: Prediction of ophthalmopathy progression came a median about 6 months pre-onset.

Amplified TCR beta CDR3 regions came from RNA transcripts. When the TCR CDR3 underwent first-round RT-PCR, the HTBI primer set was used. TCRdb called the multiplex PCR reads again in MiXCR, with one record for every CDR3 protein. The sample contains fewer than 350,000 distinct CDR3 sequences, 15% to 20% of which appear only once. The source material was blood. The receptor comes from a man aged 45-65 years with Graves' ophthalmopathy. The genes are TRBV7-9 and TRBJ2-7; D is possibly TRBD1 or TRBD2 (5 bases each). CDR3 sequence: CASSARDGGYEQYF. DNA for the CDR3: TGTGCCAGCAGCGCCCGGGACGGTGGATACGAGCAGTACTTC.